What follows is one T cell receptor beta chain and its context. This sample stems from a study of blood T cell repertoires in COVID-19. For the study at large: The United States, Italy and Spain supplied acute and convalescent COVID-19 samples. In each case, the material was cDNA or gDNA derived from T cells, B-cell-depleted T cells, or PBMCs.

Germline CDR1 ENHRY, CDR2 SYGVKD. The CDR3 covers 16 residues. Germline trimming cut 3 bases from V and 4 bases from J; bases unmatched to any gene: 2. Original analysis: Reference gene primer amplification gave nucleated cell count estimates. Sequencing was performed with immunoSEQ multiplex PCR; in TCRdb, only in-frame clones are kept and a portion is missing. That table is the source of V, J and clone size, and D and trimming were worked out from the DNA. The data show some 240,000 clones, over 70% seen once. Sequencing was done on a sample of peripheral blood. The source is a woman aged 70-85 years with acute or convalescent COVID-19. V is TRBV10-3 and J is TRBJ2-3; 15 nucleotides line up with TRBD2. The CDR3 DNA reads as TGTGCCATCAGTGATGGGACTAGCGGGGGGTCAGATACGCAGTATTTT. Translated: CAISDGTSGGSDTQYF.